This TCR beta chain was sequenced during a study of shared clonotypes between healthy human individuals. The study, taken as a whole, reports: Investigators expected sequencing depth to affect clonotype sharing among donors. The diversity represented, both genetic and in exposure history, was limited by few donors. Four donors shared about 4.5% of their naive CD4 clonotypes.

With respect to this clone: Its antigen is undetermined.

CD45RO negativity and positive selection for CCR7 defined naive CD8 cells, a population that excluded terminally differentiated effector memory CD45RA+ cells. This CDR3 has 11 residues. The germline V gene has CDR1 MDHEN and CDR2 SYDVKM. Trimming removed 6 bases from V and 11 bases from J, with 13 bases in between. The sorted-subset replicate PCRs were given 150 to 250 ng DNA, which is 25,000 to 35,000 T cell genomes. Sequenced by immunoSEQ multiplex PCR; TCRdb stores in-frame clones only, minus some. Of hundreds of thousands of clones in the sample, around 95% were seen once. The specimen sequenced was naive CD8+ T cells sorted from blood. This sequence originates from a woman between 25 and 40 years old in good health. The chain uses TRBV28 and TRBJ2-5; D call uncertain. This CDR3 is CASSPGSKQYF. CDR3 bases: TGTGCCAGCAGCCCCGGGTCCAAACAGTACTTC.